Listed below are T cell receptor beta chains from one sample, sequenced in a study of MAIT cells during Salmonella Paratyphi A infection. TCRdb recomputed calls from the 5' RACE reads with MiXCR, one row per CDR3 protein. Of roughly 1,100 distinct CDR3 sequences detected, 50% to 65% appear once; the ten largest clones hold about 32%. The material sequenced was MAIT cells from blood, taken at the middle sampling point of the challenge study. All receptors derive from a person between 18 and 75 years old who was deliberately infected with Salmonella Paratyphi A in a paratyphoid fever challenge study. The CDR3 runs from the conserved cysteine through the conserved F or W. Each record gives: D gene, J gene, clone size, V gene, CDR3 DNA, CDR3 protein. A D gene is named only where the DNA matches it firmly. The listing skips clone size in some rows; elsewhere it reads once, few, many or a size class.

d_call: NA
j_call: TRBJ2-5
clone_size: NA
v_call: TRBV6-1
cdr3_nt: TGTGCCAGCAGTGAATCCCGGGGTTGGGAGACCCAGTACTTC
cdr3_aa: CASSESRGWETQYF

d_call: NA
j_call: TRBJ1-1
clone_size: NA
v_call: TRBV6-6
cdr3_nt: TGTGCTAGAGCAGGGGAGACTGAAGCTTTCTTT
cdr3_aa: CARAGETEAFF

d_call: NA
j_call: TRBJ1-2
clone_size: NA
v_call: TRBV12-3/TRBV12-4
cdr3_nt: TGTGCCAGCAACCTGGAGGGGGTGAGCTACACCTTC
cdr3_aa: CASNLEGVSYTF

d_call: NA
j_call: TRBJ2-7
clone_size: NA
v_call: TRBV20-1
cdr3_nt: TGCAGTGCTAGAGAAAAACGATCCGGGGACGTTGGGGAGCAGTACTTC
cdr3_aa: CSAREKRSGDVGEQYF

d_call: NA
j_call: TRBJ2-7
clone_size: few
v_call: TRBV6-4
cdr3_nt: TGTGCTAGAGACCACCGATCCGGGGACGTTGGGGAGCAGTACTTC
cdr3_aa: CARDHRSGDVGEQYF

d_call: NA
j_call: TRBJ2-6
clone_size: NA
v_call: TRBV15
cdr3_nt: TGTGCCACCAGCAGGGAGGGAGGAACTGGGGCCAACGTCCTGACTTTC
cdr3_aa: CATSREGGTGANVLTF

d_call: NA
j_call: TRBJ2-2
clone_size: NA
v_call: TRBV28
cdr3_nt: TGTGCCAGCAGTAGCGGACAGAACACCGGGGAGCTGTTTTTT
cdr3_aa: CASSSGQNTGELFF

d_call: TRBD2
j_call: TRBJ2-5
clone_size: NA
v_call: TRBV4-2
cdr3_nt: TGTGCCAGCAGCCAAGGCGGGGGGGCGTCAGAGACCCAGTACTTC
cdr3_aa: CASSQGGGASETQYF

d_call: NA
j_call: TRBJ1-2
clone_size: NA
v_call: TRBV20-1
cdr3_nt: TGCAGTGCACCCGATCGAATGTATAAGGGAGGGGAGACCTATGGCTACACCTTC
cdr3_aa: CSAPDRMYKGGETYGYTF

d_call: TRBD2
j_call: TRBJ2-1
clone_size: many
v_call: TRBV20-1
cdr3_nt: TGCAGTGACCTAGCGGGGGGACACAATGAGCAGTTCTTC
cdr3_aa: CSDLAGGHNEQFF

d_call: TRBD2
j_call: TRBJ2-4
clone_size: NA
v_call: TRBV6-6
cdr3_nt: TGTGCCAGCACTCAAACGGGCGGGAGTTGGGCCAAAAACATTCAGTACTTC
cdr3_aa: CASTQTGGSWAKNIQYF

d_call: NA
j_call: TRBJ2-6
clone_size: once
v_call: TRBV4-2
cdr3_nt: TGTGCCAGCAGCCAAGAGGGGGGGGAGGGGGAAAACGTCCTGACTTTC
cdr3_aa: CASSQEGGEGENVLTF

d_call: TRBD2
j_call: TRBJ2-7
clone_size: NA
v_call: TRBV20-1
cdr3_nt: TGCAGTGCCCCTACTCGAGGACTAGCGGAATACGAGCAGTACTTC
cdr3_aa: CSAPTRGLAEYEQYF

d_call: NA
j_call: TRBJ2-3
clone_size: NA
v_call: TRBV6-1
cdr3_nt: TGTGCCAGCAGTGATACACTAGGTAGCACAGATACGCAGTATTTT
cdr3_aa: CASSDTLGSTDTQYF

d_call: TRBD2
j_call: TRBJ2-2
clone_size: NA
v_call: TRBV28
cdr3_nt: TGTGCTAGCGGGGGGGAGAGCACCGGGGAGCTGTTTTTT
cdr3_aa: CASGGESTGELFF

d_call: TRBD1
j_call: TRBJ1-4
clone_size: large
v_call: TRBV4-3
cdr3_nt: TGCGCCAGCAGCCAATCAGCCGGGACAGGGGGAAAAAAACTGTTTTTT
cdr3_aa: CASSQSAGTGGKKLFF